These T cell receptor beta chains were read from a single sample in a study of cytomegalovirus exposure and HLA in healthy donors. The repertoire was sequenced with immunoSEQ multiplex PCR; TCRdb's copy has only in-frame clones and lacks some. This table holds some 160,000 clones, 79% found once. Sequenced material: PBMCs. The source is a woman in her 40s in good health and CMV-seronegative. The CDR3 runs from the conserved cysteine through the conserved F or W.

J gene	V gene	CDR3 protein
TRBJ2-7	TRBV6-6	CASNQAGSTYEQYF
TRBJ2-5	TRBV7-7	CASSETGTQETQYF
TRBJ2-5	TRBV9	CASSVWRRAGETQYF
TRBJ1-1	TRBV28	CASSLGGQLNTEAFF
TRBJ1-1	TRBV28	CASSLWEMLVRTEAFF
TRBJ2-3	TRBV5-1	CASSLGAGADTQYF
TRBJ2-1	TRBV10-3	CAISESRLAGAEQFF
-	TRBV27	CASSRTNAGGHEQYF
TRBJ1-2	TRBV11-2	CASSFTGPKAGYTF
TRBJ1-1	TRBV29-1	CSVCRRNGQGFIPMNTEAFF
TRBJ2-7	TRBV7-2	CASSTTGWGQYF
TRBJ1-2	TRBV15	CATSRAGGTNYGYTF
TRBJ1-1	TRBV5-4	CASSLGGGAYTEAFF
TRBJ1-1	TRBV9	CASRPIQGANTEAFF
TRBJ2-5	TRBV5-6	CASSFGSKTQYF
TRBJ1-1	TRBV5-8	CASSVPLIEAFF
TRBJ2-3	TRBV7-2	CASRGLAGKTDTQYF
TRBJ2-7	TRBV5-1	CASSFQREAYGQYF
TRBJ2-7	TRBV27	CASSLQWDRAAYEQYF
TRBJ1-4	TRBV29-1	CSAHGTGDEKLFF
TRBJ2-2	TRBV30	CAWHPGHNTGELFF
TRBJ2-1	TRBV7-9	CSSSSGLAGGRYEQFF
TRBJ2-3	TRBV19	CASTRTGFPSTDTQYF
TRBJ2-7	TRBV7-9	CASSLGPREQYF
-	TRBV19	CASSISGRPTYEQYF
TRBJ2-2	TRBV25-1	CASLDTGELFF
TRBJ2-7	TRBV7-9	CASSLISSSGSSYEQYF
TRBJ1-1	TRBV5-1	CASSQPGEGEAFF
TRBJ1-5	TRBV27	CASSPDRTFQPQHF
TRBJ1-5	TRBV28	CASSFYSNQPQHF
TRBJ1-1	TRBV30	CAWGGSLWSEAFF
TRBJ1-2	TRBV5-1	CASSLGGGDGYTF
TRBJ1-2	TRBV5-1	CASSLGRDSGYTF
TRBJ1-1	TRBV2	CASRTGGVGTEAFF
TRBJ1-2	TRBV11-2	CASSPGTGSNAGGYTF
TRBJ2-5	TRBV13	CASSLRAWSLAGRETQYF
TRBJ1-2	TRBV27	CASSLSGGALLGYTF
TRBJ2-1	TRBV29-1	CSVGLGGDEQFF
TRBJ2-7	TRBV27	CASRLYEQYF
TRBJ1-2	TRBV28	CASRQGMVGYTF
TRBJ2-1	TRBV7-2	CASSLRLAGGSHNEQFF
TRBJ1-1	TRBV5-1	CASSLLRGREKNTEAFF
TRBJ2-2	TRBV5-1	CASSLVREVYTGELFF